The rows below give T cell receptor beta chains drawn from one sample of a study of blood T cell repertoires in COVID-19. Only in-frame clones appear in the TCRdb table, and some are missing; sequencing was by immunoSEQ multiplex PCR. This repertoire shows over 200,000 clones, about nine tenths found once; its top ten account for roughly 2.5%. Sequenced sample: peripheral blood. The source of these receptors is an older woman with acute or convalescent COVID-19. Both conserved end residues are part of each CDR3. The order of the fields is D gene, V gene, CDR3 length, J gene, clone size, CDR3 protein, CDR3 DNA. A D gene is named only where the DNA matches it firmly. The size field is filled for only some rows; it gives once, few, many or a size class.

d_call: TRBD1; v_call: TRBV5-1; cdr3_length: 14; j_call: TRBJ2-3; clone_size: once; cdr3_aa: CASSRDRVGDTQYF; cdr3_nt: TGCGCCAGCAGCCGGGACAGGGTGGGAGATACGCAGTATTTT
d_call: TRBD2; v_call: TRBV6-2/TRBV6-3; cdr3_length: 16; j_call: TRBJ2-7; clone_size: -; cdr3_aa: CASSKLAGVNPYEQYF; cdr3_nt: TGTGCCAGCAGCAAACTAGCGGGAGTCAATCCCTACGAGCAGTACTTC
d_call: TRBD1; v_call: TRBV6-5; cdr3_length: 14; j_call: TRBJ1-5; clone_size: -; cdr3_aa: CASRSDRGDQPQHF; cdr3_nt: TGTGCCAGCAGATCCGACAGGGGAGATCAGCCCCAGCATTTT
d_call: TRBD2; v_call: TRBV5-4; cdr3_length: 15; j_call: TRBJ2-7; clone_size: -; cdr3_aa: CASRLGLAGRDEQYF; cdr3_nt: TGTGCCAGCAGATTAGGACTAGCGGGGAGGGATGAGCAGTACTTC
d_call: -; v_call: TRBV2; cdr3_length: 11; j_call: TRBJ2-7; clone_size: -; cdr3_aa: CASSQGYEQYF; cdr3_nt: TGTGCCAGCAGTCAGGGTTACGAGCAGTACTTC
d_call: -; v_call: TRBV7-3; cdr3_length: 12; j_call: TRBJ2-2; clone_size: -; cdr3_aa: CASSGRTGELFF; cdr3_nt: TGTGCCAGCAGCGGGCGCACCGGGGAGCTGTTTTTT
d_call: -; v_call: TRBV19; cdr3_length: 11; j_call: TRBJ2-6; clone_size: -; cdr3_aa: CASSNLHVLTF; cdr3_nt: TGTGCCAGTAGTAATCTCCACGTCCTGACTTTC
d_call: TRBD1; v_call: TRBV6-6; cdr3_length: 16; j_call: TRBJ2-7; clone_size: -; cdr3_aa: CASSPPGQVNPYEQYF; cdr3_nt: TGTGCCAGCAGTCCTCCAGGACAGGTTAACCCCTACGAGCAGTACTTC
d_call: TRBD1; v_call: TRBV19; cdr3_length: 15; j_call: TRBJ1-1; clone_size: -; cdr3_aa: CASSISTGVSTEAFF; cdr3_nt: TGTGCCAGTAGTATATCGACAGGGGTCAGCACTGAAGCTTTCTTT
d_call: -; v_call: TRBV10-3; cdr3_length: 15; j_call: TRBJ1-3; clone_size: -; cdr3_aa: CAIKNGANSGNTIYF; cdr3_nt: TGTGCCATCAAGAATGGGGCCAACTCTGGAAACACCATATATTTT
d_call: TRBD1; v_call: TRBV4-1; cdr3_length: 16; j_call: TRBJ1-2; clone_size: -; cdr3_aa: CASSQGGQGGNYGYTF; cdr3_nt: TGCGCCAGCAGCCAAGGTGGACAGGGGGGGAACTATGGCTACACCTTC
d_call: TRBD2; v_call: TRBV20-1; cdr3_length: 16; j_call: TRBJ2-2; clone_size: -; cdr3_aa: CSASDSGRGNTGELFF; cdr3_nt: TGCAGTGCTAGTGATAGCGGGAGGGGGAACACCGGGGAGCTGTTTTTT
d_call: TRBD2; v_call: TRBV18; cdr3_length: 16; j_call: TRBJ2-5; clone_size: -; cdr3_aa: CASSQGLAGAGETQYF; cdr3_nt: TGTGCCAGCTCACAGGGACTAGCGGGAGCTGGAGAGACCCAGTACTTC
d_call: -; v_call: TRBV10-2; cdr3_length: 15; j_call: TRBJ2-3; clone_size: once; cdr3_aa: CASSGGLPPTDTQYF; cdr3_nt: TGCGCCAGCAGTGGCGGGCTCCCCCCCACAGATACGCAGTATTTT
d_call: TRBD2; v_call: TRBV19; cdr3_length: 19; j_call: TRBJ2-3; clone_size: once; cdr3_aa: CASSTRGLAGDSGTDTQYF; cdr3_nt: TGTGCCAGTAGTACGAGGGGACTAGCGGGAGATTCGGGCACAGATACGCAGTATTTT
d_call: TRBD1; v_call: TRBV29-1; cdr3_length: 13; j_call: TRBJ2-7; clone_size: once; cdr3_aa: CSVSRDSIYEQYF; cdr3_nt: TGCAGCGTTAGCCGGGACAGTATCTACGAGCAGTACTTC
d_call: TRBD1; v_call: TRBV10-3; cdr3_length: 13; j_call: TRBJ1-1; clone_size: few; cdr3_aa: CAIQGAEGTEAFF; cdr3_nt: TGTGCCATACAGGGGGCTGAGGGAACTGAAGCTTTCTTT
d_call: -; v_call: TRBV10-3; cdr3_length: 15; j_call: TRBJ2-7; clone_size: -; cdr3_aa: CAISESLGGPYEQYF; cdr3_nt: TGTGCCATCAGTGAGTCTCTGGGGGGTCCCTACGAGCAGTACTTC
d_call: -; v_call: TRBV27; cdr3_length: 15; j_call: TRBJ1-6; clone_size: -; cdr3_aa: CASSRPVGVGSPLHF; cdr3_nt: TGTGCCAGCAGTCGCCCTGTAGGGGTGGGCTCACCCCTCCACTTT